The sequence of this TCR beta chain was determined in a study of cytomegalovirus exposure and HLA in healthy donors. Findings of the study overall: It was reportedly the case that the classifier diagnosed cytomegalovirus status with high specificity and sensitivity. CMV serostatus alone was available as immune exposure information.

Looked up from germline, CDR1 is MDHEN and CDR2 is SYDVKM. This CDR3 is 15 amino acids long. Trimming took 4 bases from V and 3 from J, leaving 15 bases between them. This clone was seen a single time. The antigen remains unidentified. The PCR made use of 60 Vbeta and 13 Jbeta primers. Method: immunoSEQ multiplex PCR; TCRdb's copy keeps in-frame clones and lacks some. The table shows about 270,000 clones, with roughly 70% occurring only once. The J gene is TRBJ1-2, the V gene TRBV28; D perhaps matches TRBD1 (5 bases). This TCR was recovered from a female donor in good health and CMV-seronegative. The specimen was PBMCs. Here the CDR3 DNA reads TGTGCCAGCAGTTCCCTAGTCGACAGCCACTATGGCTACACCTTC. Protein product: CASSSLVDSHYGYTF.